The 31 T cell receptor beta chains below were found in one sample sequenced in a study of spatial heterogeneity in lung cancer. As to time point: sample taken at primary tumor resection. Tumor, nontumor lung or frozen PBMC supplied whole RNA, sequenced without sorting. MiXCR was run by TCRdb on the 5' RACE reads, yielding one entry per CDR3 protein. The sample lists over 2,000 distinct CDR3 sequences; less than 15% were seen once. This specimen was PBMCs, taken at surgery. The receptor source for this set is a male donor with early-stage non-small cell lung cancer.

This clonotype was counted many times. The chain joins TRBV14 to TRBJ2-5, with TRBD1 as a possible D gene (6 bases). The CDR3 consists of 13 residues. V shed 4 bases and J shed 9 bases, with 15 bases lying between them. Germline CDR1 reads SGHDN; CDR2 reads FVKESK. CDR3 sequence: CASSRGTNGAQYF. The CDR3 coding sequence is TGTGCCAGCAGCCGAGGGACAAATGGGGCCCAGTACTTC.

By share, this clonotype ranks as medium-sized (0.01 to 0.1%). The rearrangement uses TRBV28 and TRBJ2-4; D is unresolved. V lost 3 bases and J lost 0, with 6 bases in between. This CDR3 comprises 14 residues. Germline CDR1 is MDHEN and CDR2 is SYDVKM. The DNA for the CDR3 is TGTGCCAGCAGTTTGTCGGTAGCCAAAAACATTCAGTACTTC. Protein: CASSLSVAKNIQYF.

Many counts were recorded for this clonotype. The rearrangement uses TRBV5-1 and TRBJ2-6, with D maybe TRBD1 (5 bases). The V and J ends lost 0 bases and 2 bases respectively, with 6 bases between them. Germline V gene data show CDR1 as SGHRS and CDR2 as YFSETQ. The CDR3 extends over 15 amino acids. CDR3 sequence reads: CASSLEGAGANVLTF. The CDR3 DNA sequence: TGCGCCAGCAGCTTGGAAGGGGCTGGGGCCAACGTCCTGACTTTC.

This clonotype has a count of ten or more. The V and J genes are TRBV11-2 and TRBJ2-1, with a weak D call TRBD2 (6 bases). The CDR3 is made up of 16 amino acids. Per germline, CDR1 SGHAT and CDR2 FQNNGV. The V end was cut by 1 base, the J end by 7 bases, with 17 bases between. CDR3 region: CASSLGRDSSGNEQFF. The CDR3 DNA follows: TGTGCCAGCAGCTTAGGGAGGGACTCCAGTGGAAATGAGCAGTTCTTC. The full variable domain, with the rest looked up from reference TRBV11-2 and TRBJ2-1, is EAGVAQSPRYKIIEKRQSVAFWCNPISGHATLYWYQQILGQGPKLLIQFQNNGVVDDSQLPKDRFSAERLKGVDSTLKIQPAKLEDSAVYLCASSLGRDSSGNEQFFGPGTRLTVL.

This clonotype showed up many times. The gene calls are TRBV5-1 and TRBJ2-6, with a weak D call TRBD1 (5 bases). Between the trimmed V and J ends, which lost 0 bases and 3 bases, there was a span of 7 bases. Germline CDR1 and CDR2: SGHRS and YFSETQ. This CDR3 spans 15 amino acids. CDR3 bases: TGCGCCAGCAGCTTGGAAGGGGTTGGGGCCAACGTCCTGACTTTC. Translated: CASSLEGVGANVLTF.

This clonotype came up a few times. The chain links TRBV6-6 to TRBJ2-2; D not resolved. V lost 6 bases and J lost 5, with 4 bases in between. Per germline, CDR1 MNHNY and CDR2 SVGAGI (reference sequence). This CDR3 spans 11 amino acids. The CDR3 sequence is CASRRTGELFF. In DNA, the CDR3 is TGTGCCAGCAGACGTACCGGGGAGCTGTTTTTT.

V gene TRBV20-1 combines with J gene TRBJ2-5, with 11 bases fitting TRBD2. Germline V gene lookup returns CDR1 DFQATT and CDR2 SNEGSKA (reference sequence). V dropped 2 bases and J dropped 1; count of bases not matched to a gene: 6. CDR3 length equals 16 residues. The CDR3, as DNA: TGCAGTGCTAGATCTAGCGGGGGGCCTCTCCAAGAGACCCAGTACTTC. It codes for CSARSSGGPLQETQYF.

The J gene is TRBJ2-2, the V gene TRBV27, with TRBD2 identical over 9 bases. Germline CDR1 is MNHEY and CDR2 is SMNVEV (reference sequence). The trim removed 3 bases at V and 6 bases at J, leaving 8 bases unmatched. The CDR3 sequence is 16 residues long. The DNA for the CDR3 is TGTGCCAGCAGTTTGAGGCGGGAGGGGCGATCCGGGGAGCTGTTTTTT. Residues: CASSLRREGRSGELFF.

This clonotype occurred many times. The chain links TRBV20-1 to TRBJ2-3, with D possibly TRBD2 on 6 matching bases. The CDR3 is 12 residues long. With 5 bases removed from V and 1 base from J, the gap between germline ends came to 7 bases. Germline assignment: CDR1 DFQATT and CDR2 SNEGSKA (reference sequence). Here the CDR3 reads CSAGGGTDTQYF. The CDR3 coding sequence is TGCAGTGCTGGCGGGGGCACAGATACGCAGTATTTT.

A few counts support this clonotype. The rearrangement links TRBV21-1 to TRBJ2-1. TRBV21-1 represents a pseudogene. This CDR3 has 16 residues. CDR3 amino acids: CASSRRSGSDYNEQFF. CDR3 DNA sequence: TGTGCCAGCAGCAGAAGGTCCGGGAGCGACTACAATGAGCAGTTCTTC.

By sample fraction, this clonotype is medium-sized. The rearrangement joins TRBV7-9 to TRBJ2-1, with D possibly matching TRBD1 (6 bases). V gave up 5 bases and J gave up 8 bases, with 19 bases separating them. From germline, CDR1 is SEHNR and CDR2 FQNEAQ (reference sequence). The CDR3 sequence is 15 residues long. CDR3 DNA: TGTGCCAGCAGCGCTCTCGGGACACCTAAGGATGAGCAGTTCTTC. It translates to CASSALGTPKDEQFF.

This clonotype came up many times. The V call is TRBV5-1, the J call TRBJ2-1; D may be TRBD1 or TRBD2 (6 bases each). Trimming pared 4 bases from V and 2 bases from J, leaving 13 bases between. Germline assignment: CDR1 SGHRS and CDR2 YFSETQ. The CDR3 has 15 amino acids. This chain's CDR3 is CASSGTGAPYNEQFF. The CDR3 nucleotides are TGCGCCAGCAGCGGAACGGGGGCTCCCTACAATGAGCAGTTCTTC. Full variable domain (rest looked up from reference TRBV5-1 and TRBJ2-1): KAGVTQTPRYLIKTRGQQVTLSCSPISGHRSVSWYQQTPGQGLQFLFEYFSETQRNKGNFPGRFSGRQFSNSRSEMNVSTLELGDSALYLCASSGTGAPYNEQFFGPGTRLTVL.

This clonotype has a count of ten or more. This chain joins TRBV29-1 and TRBJ1-1; 7 bases line up with TRBD1. With V trimmed by 8 bases and J by 0 bases, 6 bases remained unmatched. Germline values: CDR1 SQVTM, CDR2 ANQGSEA. The CDR3 is made up of 13 amino acids. The CDR3 sequence is CSFHRGLNTEAFF. In nucleotides, the CDR3 is TGCAGCTTCCACAGGGGCCTGAACACTGAAGCTTTCTTT.

By frequency in the sample, this clonotype is medium-sized (0.01 to 0.1%). The CDR3 does not end in the conserved phenylalanine or tryptophan, so this is likely a read error. The DNA is omitted, as the CDR3 cannot be located on it reliably, and the CDR3 follows TCRdb's listing. The rearrangement joins TRBV25-1 to TRBJ2-3; TRBD1, the D gene given by the table, was not confirmed from the DNA. Termini included, the CDR3 measures 11 amino acids. Germline V gene sequence: CDR1 MGHDK, CDR2 SYGVNS. Here the CDR3 reads CASSEGDRDRG.

By share, this clonotype counts as medium-sized. V and J are TRBV7-9 and TRBJ1-6; D not resolved. This CDR3 region has 13 residues. The germline gives CDR1 SEHNR, CDR2 FQNEAQ (reference sequence). The V and J ends lost 1 base and 7 bases respectively, with 5 bases between them. In DNA form, the CDR3 reads TGTGCCAGCAGCTTAGTCGGGAATTCACCCCTCCACTTT. Encoded protein: CASSLVGNSPLHF. The full variable domain, with the rest looked up from reference TRBV7-9 and TRBJ1-6, is DTGVSQNPRHKITKRGQNVTFRCDPISEHNRLYWYRQTLGQGPEFLTYFQNEAQLEKSRLLSDRFSAERPKGSFSTLEIQRTEQGDSAMYLCASSLVGNSPLHFGNGTRLTVT.

This clonotype has at least ten counts. The chain joins TRBV12-3 or TRBV12-4 to TRBJ2-2, with D possibly matching TRBD2 (6 bases). The CDR3 spans 13 residues. The V end was cut by 2 bases, the J end by 6 bases, with 7 bases between. CDR3 sequence: CASSLSGAGELFF. In DNA form, the CDR3 reads TGTGCCAGCAGTTTATCGGGAGCCGGGGAGCTGTTTTTT.

This clonotype is medium-sized. This chain links TRBV23-1 with TRBJ2-7; a possible D gene is TRBD2 (6 bases). TRBV23-1 is reported as an ORF; its role is uncertain. CDR3 length equals 14 residues. V gave up 2 bases and J gave up 3 bases, with 11 bases separating them. The CDR3 here is CASSQIAGSYEQYF. The CDR3 region has the DNA TGCGCCAGCAGTCAAATCGCCGGGAGCTACGAGCAGTACTTC.

This clonotype counts as medium-sized. This chain connects TRBV7-9 to TRBJ1-5; D is ambiguous. Trimming stripped 1 base from V and 6 bases from J, with 7 bases between. The CDR3 is made up of 13 amino acids. The germline V gene encodes CDR1 SEHNR and CDR2 FQNEAQ (reference sequence). The CDR3 DNA follows: TGTGCCAGCAGCTTAGAAATGGTTCAGCCCCAGCATTTT. Amino acid sequence: CASSLEMVQPQHF.

This chain joins TRBV5-4 and TRBJ2-5, with 10 bases fitting TRBD2. The CDR3 is made up of 14 amino acids. J gave up 0 bases and V 5 bases, and 1 base lay outside the gene matches. The germline gives CDR1 SGHNT, CDR2 YYREEE (reference sequence). The CDR3 spells CASRLAGNQETQYF. The DNA of the CDR3 is TGTGCCAGCAGACTAGCGGGGAACCAAGAGACCCAGTACTTC. Full variable domain (missing parts from reference TRBV5-4 and TRBJ2-5): ETGVTQSPTHLIKTRGQQVTLRCSSQSGHNTVSWYQQALGQGPQFIFQYYREEENGRGNFPPRFSGLQFPNYSSELNVNALELDDSALYLCASRLAGNQETQYFGPGTRLLVL.

By proportion, this clonotype is medium-sized. The chain uses TRBV2 and TRBJ2-1; D is uncertain. CDR1 and CDR2 from the germline V gene are SNHLY and FYNNEI. Between the trimmed V and J ends, which lost 5 bases and 6 bases, there was a span of 14 bases. The CDR3 runs 14 residues. This CDR3 reads CASSPLPAVNEQFF. The CDR3, as DNA: TGTGCCAGCAGTCCCCTCCCCGCGGTCAATGAGCAGTTCTTC.

At least ten counts were recorded for this clonotype. The chain joins TRBV5-1 to TRBJ1-4, with 9 nucleotides matching TRBD1. CDR1 is SGHRS and CDR2 is YFSETQ in the germline V gene. This CDR3 has 15 amino acids. V was clipped by 4 bases and J by 10 bases; unmatched bases: 11. The CDR3 DNA follows: TGCGCCAGCAGCCAAGCCGGGACAGGGAGTGGAAAACTGTTTTTT. Its protein product is CASSQAGTGSGKLFF.

The chain combines TRBV2 with TRBJ2-5, with D unresolved. Germline CDR1 is SNHLY and CDR2 is FYNNEI. The CDR3 is 11 amino acids. Trimming pared 5 bases from V and 1 base from J, leaving 2 bases between. CDR3 protein: CASSFQETQYF. CDR3 DNA sequence: TGTGCCAGCAGTTTCCAAGAGACCCAGTACTTC.

This clonotype counts as medium-sized. The gene calls are TRBV13 and TRBJ2-7, with D tentatively TRBD2 (6 bases). There are 14 residues in the CDR3. V lost 5 bases, J lost 12 bases, and 23 bases lay in between. In germline, CDR1 is PRHDT, CDR2 FYEKMQ (reference sequence). The CDR3 DNA follows: TGTGCCAGCAGCCCGGGACTGGAGAATGTTTTTCGGTACTTC. Residues: CASSPGLENVFRYF.

The chain links TRBV18 to TRBJ1-1; the D gene is possibly TRBD1 (6 bases). CDR3 length: 14 amino acids. CDR1 and CDR2 from the germline V gene are KGHSH and LQKENI. The V end lost 3 bases, the J end lost 8 bases, and 16 bases lay between the germline ends. The CDR3 nucleotides read TGTGCCAGCTCACCCGAGACAGGTGAAGGGGAAGCTTTCTTT. Amino acid sequence: CASSPETGEGEAFF.

The count of this clonotype is one. The rearrangement links TRBV19 to TRBJ2-2, with D maybe TRBD1 (5 bases). V was pared by 7 bases and J by 1 base, with 13 bases between. The germline gives CDR1 LNHDA, CDR2 SQIVND (reference sequence). CDR3 length: 15 residues. The CDR3 protein is CASTLLGLNTGELFF. The CDR3, as DNA: TGTGCCAGTACCCTTCTGGGGCTGAACACCGGGGAGCTGTTTTTT.

Many counts were recorded for this clonotype. This chain connects TRBV28 to TRBJ2-1, with a weak D call TRBD1 (7 bases). CDR1 MDHEN and CDR2 SYDVKM come from the germline V gene. V was cut by 7 bases and J by 6 bases, with 19 bases left in between. CDR3 size: 15 residues. CDR3 residues: CASTQIGGGVNEQFF. The CDR3, as DNA: TGTGCCAGCACCCAAATAGGGGGCGGGGTCAATGAGCAGTTCTTC.

At least ten counts were recorded for this clonotype. The DNA for the CDR3 is TGTGCCAGCAGCCTCTCGGGTTACGAGCAGTACTTC. It translates to CASSLSGYEQYF. The chain recombines TRBV7-2 with TRBJ2-7; no reliable D call. Trimming removed 5 bases at V and 4 bases at J, with 9 bases between. The CDR3 length is 12 residues. Per the germline V gene, CDR1 is SGHTA and CDR2 is FQGNSA.

This clonotype was recorded at least ten times. V gene TRBV3-1 combines with J gene TRBJ2-1; D may be TRBD1 or TRBD2 (6 bases each). This CDR3 spans 15 amino acids. The ends were cut back, 6 bases at V and 8 bases at J, with 20 bases in the middle. Germline CDR1 reads LGHDT; CDR2 reads YNNKEL (reference sequence). CDR3 sequence: CASSLGASEVDEQFF. The DNA for the CDR3 is TGTGCCAGCAGTCTGGGGGCTAGCGAGGTCGATGAGCAGTTCTTC.

The chain couples TRBV19 to TRBJ1-5; D is ambiguous. V shed 11 bases and J shed 4 bases, with 9 bases lying between them. The CDR3 has 11 residues. CDR1 is LNHDA, CDR2 SQIVND, per germline (reference sequence). CDR3 DNA: TGTGCCGAGGAAGGGAATCAGCCCCAGCATTTT. The encoded protein is CAEEGNQPQHF.

This clonotype was seen ten or more times. The V gene is TRBV7-6, the J gene TRBJ1-1; 8 bases line up with TRBD1. CDR1 is SGHVS and CDR2 is FNYEAQ in the germline V gene. This CDR3 comprises 14 residues. V shed 3 bases, J shed 4 bases, and the junction held 4 bases outside the gene matches. In nucleotides, the CDR3 is TGTGCCAGCAGCTTCCAGGGGGCGCGCACTGAAGCTTTCTTT. Amino acids: CASSFQGARTEAFF.

At least ten counts were recorded for this clonotype. The chain is built from TRBV18 and TRBJ2-7; TRBD2 aligns across 10 bases. This CDR3 is 14 amino acids long. CDR1 and CDR2 (germline): KGHSH, LQKENI. Trimming took 4 bases from V and 3 from J; bases not matched to a gene: 3. The CDR3 DNA reads as TGTGCCAGCTCACTCGGGACTAGCGTCTACGAGCAGTACTTC. This gives the protein CASSLGTSVYEQYF.